This T cell receptor beta chain was identified in a study of metastatic and nonmetastatic thyroid tumors. TCRdb re-called clones via MiXCR from the PCR reads. The data show about 24,000 clones, 10% to 15% seen once. This clone was counted ten times or more. Ahead of thyroid surgery, no patient had received treatment of any kind. V was trimmed by 1 base and J by 4 bases, leaving 15 bases between them. The CDR3 consists of 16 residues. From germline, CDR1 is SGHAT and CDR2 FQNNGV. This chain links TRBV11-2 with TRBJ2-3, with D possibly TRBD2 on 5 matching bases. The receptor comes from a female donor with papillary thyroid cancer or a benign thyroid nodule (not recorded which). Some clones in this sample may be carry-over from other donors' samples. The sequencing input was blood. The CDR3 loop is CASSLVGRRGSDTQYF. The DNA for the CDR3 is TGTGCCAGCAGCTTAGTGGGCAGGAGAGGGTCAGATACGCAGTATTTT.